This entry concerns a single T cell receptor (beta chain). What it binds is unknown. This record belongs to a study of post-analysis software for immune sequencing data. Study overall: Relapsing-remitting, secondary progressive and progressive-relapsing forms of multiple sclerosis all featured among disease courses.

CDR1 and CDR2 from the germline V gene are SGHDT and YYEEEE. The CDR3 is made up of 17 amino acids. The TCR beta cDNA libraries contained unique molecular identifiers. TCRdb called the PCR reads again in MiXCR, with one record for every CDR3 protein. Of approximately 770,000 distinct CDR3 sequences in the sample, just over 45% were seen once. Study-level results: Comparison of patients with controls showed 4 to 6 TRBV segments more frequent in patients, TRBV5-6, TRBV5-1 and TRBV20-1 among them. Strong co-clustering by F measure was evident for samples that had been prepared in the same batch.

This chain joins TRBV5-6 and TRBJ2-5; TRBD2 matches 10 bases. The DNA end lines up better with TRBJ2-7; the J call may be wrong. The clonotype comes from a girl aged 10-17 years with multiple sclerosis. The sequencing sample was made of blood. CDR3 protein: CASSLIASGRTSYEQYF. CDR3 bases: TGTGCCAGCAGCTTGATAGCTAGCGGGAGAACAAGCTACGAGCAGTACTTC.